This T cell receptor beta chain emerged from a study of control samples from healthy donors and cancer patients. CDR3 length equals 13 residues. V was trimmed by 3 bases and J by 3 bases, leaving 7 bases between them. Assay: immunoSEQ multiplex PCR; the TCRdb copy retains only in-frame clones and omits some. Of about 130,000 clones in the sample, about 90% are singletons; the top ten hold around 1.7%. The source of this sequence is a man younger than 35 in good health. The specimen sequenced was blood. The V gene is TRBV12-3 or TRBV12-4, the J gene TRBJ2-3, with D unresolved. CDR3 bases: TGTGCCAGCAGTTTGATCGGAACAGATACGCAGTATTTT. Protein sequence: CASSLIGTDTQYF.